This T cell receptor beta chain was identified in a study of blood T cell repertoires in COVID-19. Measured with immunoSEQ multiplex PCR; TCRdb has only the in-frame clones, and not every one. The data show about 150,000 clones, approximately 88% seen once. The V end was cut by 5 bases, the J end by 1 base, with 12 bases between. The CDR3 sequence is 14 residues long. CDR1 is SGDLS and CDR2 is YYNGEE in the germline V gene. The TCR was taken from a man aged 70 or older who had been exposed to COVID-19. Sequenced input: PBMCs or T cells enriched from blood (not recorded which). The gene calls are TRBV9 and TRBJ2-5, with D possibly matching TRBD1 (6 bases). The CDR3 reads CASSTGPSQETQYF. The CDR3 DNA reads as TGTGCCAGCAGTACAGGGCCCAGCCAAGAGACCCAGTACTTC.